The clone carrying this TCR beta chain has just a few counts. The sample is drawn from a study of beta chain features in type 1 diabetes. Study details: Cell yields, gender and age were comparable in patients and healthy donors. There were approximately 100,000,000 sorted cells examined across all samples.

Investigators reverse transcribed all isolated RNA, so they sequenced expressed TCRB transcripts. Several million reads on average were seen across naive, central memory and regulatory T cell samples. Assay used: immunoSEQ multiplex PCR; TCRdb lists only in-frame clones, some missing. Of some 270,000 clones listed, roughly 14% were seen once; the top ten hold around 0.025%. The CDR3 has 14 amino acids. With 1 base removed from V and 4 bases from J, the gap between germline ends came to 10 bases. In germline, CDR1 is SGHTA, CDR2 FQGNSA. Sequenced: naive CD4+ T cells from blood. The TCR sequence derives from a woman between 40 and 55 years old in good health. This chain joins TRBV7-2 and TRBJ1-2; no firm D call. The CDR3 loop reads CASSLEGSSYGYTF. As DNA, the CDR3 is TGTGCCAGCAGCTTAGAAGGGAGTTCCTATGGCTACACCTTC.